The 21 T cell receptor beta chains reported below all come from one sample, sequenced in a study of blood T cell repertoires in COVID-19. Assay used: immunoSEQ multiplex PCR; TCRdb lists only in-frame clones, some missing. Of 150,000 to 200,000 clones detected, about 86% appear once; the ten largest clones hold 3% to 4%. The specimen was peripheral blood. These receptors were obtained from a man in his late teens or twenties with active or convalescent COVID-19.

V gene TRBV24-1 combines with J gene TRBJ1-1; weak D call: TRBD1 (6 bases). The CDR3 is 14 residues long. Trimming pared 0 bases from V and 10 bases from J, leaving 14 bases between. The germline V gene encodes CDR1 KGHDR and CDR2 SFDVKD. As DNA, the CDR3 is TGTGCCACCAGTGATTTGCCAGGGGATGGAGGAGCTTTCTTT. As protein: CATSDLPGDGGAFF.

J is TRBJ2-1 and V is TRBV7-3; 12 bases align to TRBD2. This CDR3 has 13 residues. V shed 5 bases, J shed 9 bases, and the junction held 2 bases outside the gene matches. CDR1 is SGHTA, CDR2 FQGTGA, per germline. The chain's CDR3 is CASSRLAGVEQFF. DNA for the CDR3: TGTGCCAGCAGCCGACTAGCGGGAGTTGAGCAGTTCTTC.

In this sample, this clone turned up once. The chain couples TRBV29-1 to TRBJ1-1; TRBD1 matches 8 bases. The CDR3 consists of 13 residues. Germline trimming cut 5 bases from V and 1 base from J; bases unmatched to any gene: 3. Germline values: CDR1 SQVTM, CDR2 ANQGSEA. The CDR3 sequence: CSVMTGANTEAFF. CDR3 sequence (DNA): TGCAGCGTTATGACAGGGGCGAACACTGAAGCTTTCTTT.

This sequence joins TRBV4-2 and TRBJ2-2, with 7 bases aligning to TRBD2. V dropped 0 bases and J dropped 8; count of bases not matched to a gene: 12. Germline V gene lookup returns CDR1 LGHNA and CDR2 YNFKEQ. This CDR3 comprises 17 residues. In DNA, the CDR3 is TGTGCCAGCAGCCAAGACGAGGGCGGGAGTTGGACTGGGGAGCTGTTTTTT. Its protein is CASSQDEGGSWTGELFF.

The J gene is TRBJ2-7, the V gene TRBV6-1; 9 nucleotides align to TRBD1. Germline values: CDR1 MNHNS, CDR2 SASEGT. V lost 1 base to trimming and J lost 6 bases; unmatched junction nucleotides: 13. The CDR3 is made up of 17 amino acids. The CDR3 loop reads CASSEGTGGLLTVEQYF. CDR3 in DNA: TGTGCCAGCAGTGAAGGTACAGGGGGCCTTCTGACTGTCGAGCAGTACTTC.

The chain links TRBV18 to TRBJ2-2, with 8 bases matching TRBD2. V lost 3 bases to trimming and J lost 1 base; unmatched junction nucleotides: 7. The CDR3 runs to 17 residues. The germline gives CDR1 KGHSH, CDR2 LQKENI. The CDR3 spells CASSPVMLAGNTGELFF. In DNA, the CDR3 is TGTGCCAGCTCACCCGTTATGCTAGCGGGGAACACCGGGGAGCTGTTTTTT.

This clone was counted once. The chain carries TRBV11-3 and TRBJ1-3, with D possibly TRBD1 on 6 matching bases. Germline V gene lookup returns CDR1 SGHNT and CDR2 YENEEA. There are 15 residues in the CDR3. V lost 5 bases to trimming and J lost 3 bases, with 14 bases between them. For the CDR3, the DNA is TGTGCCAGCAGCATACAGGGCTACCTTGGAAACACCATATATTTT. It encodes CASSIQGYLGNTIYF. Combining the CDR3 with reference TRBV11-3 and TRBJ1-3 gives the whole variable domain EAGVVQSPRYKIIEKKQPVAFWCNPISGHNTLYWYLQNLGQGPELLIRYENEEAVDDSQLPKDRFSAERLKGVDSTLKIQPAELGDSAVYLCASSIQGYLGNTIYFGEGSWLTVV.

The V call is TRBV5-1, the J call TRBJ2-5; 9 bases line up with TRBD2. CDR3 size: 15 residues. Losses at the gene ends were 0 bases for V and 1 base for J; bases not matched to a gene: 1. Germline lookup yields CDR1 SGHRS and CDR2 YFSETQ. CDR3 DNA sequence: TGCGCCAGCAGCTTGGAGCGGGGGGCCCAAGAGACCCAGTACTTC. It encodes CASSLERGAQETQYF.

This clone was seen just once. This CDR3 is also generated by other DNA sequences in the sample. The CDR3 protein is CASSGQVSGNTIYF. The CDR3 nucleotides are TGTGCCAGCAGCGGACAGGTCTCTGGAAACACCATATATTTT. The chain recombines TRBV2 with TRBJ1-3, with TRBD1 identical over 7 bases. The CDR3 has 14 amino acids. CDR1 is SNHLY, CDR2 FYNNEI, per germline. The V gene end was trimmed by 6 bases and the J gene end by 0 bases; junction bases not matched to a gene: 2.

The chain joins TRBV9 to TRBJ1-1; no firm D call. Trimming removed 2 bases at V and 1 base at J, with 6 bases between. CDR1 and CDR2 from the germline V gene are SGDLS and YYNGEE. The CDR3 covers 13 residues. CDR3 region: CASSVSWNTEAFF. The DNA for the CDR3 is TGTGCCAGCAGCGTCTCCTGGAACACTGAAGCTTTCTTT. The full variable domain, with the rest looked up from reference TRBV9 and TRBJ1-1, is DSGVTQTPKHLITATGQRVTLRCSPRSGDLSVYWYQQSLDQGLQFLIQYYNGEERAKGNILERFSAQQFPDLHSELNLSSLELGDSALYFCASSVSWNTEAFFGQGTRLTVV.

V gene TRBV11-3 combines with J gene TRBJ2-7; TRBD2 matches 12 bases. Germline V lookup: CDR1 SGHNT, CDR2 YENEEA. The CDR3 spans 15 residues. V lost 1 base, J lost 3 bases, and 1 base stayed unmatched. The CDR3 nucleotides are TGTGCCAGCAGCTTAGGACTAGCGGGAGACTACGAGCAGTACTTC. It codes for CASSLGLAGDYEQYF.

The chain joins TRBV30 to TRBJ2-7, with TRBD1 matching 7 bases. The CDR3 is made up of 16 amino acids. The trim removed 2 bases at V and 2 bases at J, leaving 12 bases unmatched. Germline CDR1 is GTSNPN and CDR2 is SVGIG (reference sequence). The DNA for the CDR3 is TGTGCCTGGAGTATTACAGGGGACGACCTTGCCTACGAGCAGTACTTC. Amino acid sequence: CAWSITGDDLAYEQYF.

V is TRBV11-2 and J is TRBJ1-2; 7 nucleotides agree with TRBD1. Germline CDR1 SGHAT, CDR2 FQNNGV. This CDR3 has 14 residues. The V and J ends lost 3 bases and 6 bases, in that order; junction bases with no gene match: 7. The CDR3 bases are TGTGCCAGCAGCTTCACAGGGACAGTCGATGGCTACACCTTC. Translation gives CASSFTGTVDGYTF.

This clone was counted only a few times. This chain joins TRBV2 and TRBJ1-2; tentatively, D is TRBD1 (6 bases). This CDR3 comprises 10 residues. Germline loops: CDR1 SNHLY, CDR2 FYNNEI. The V gene lost 6 bases and the J gene lost 7 bases, with 6 bases spanning the gap. The CDR3 here is CASRDSGYTF. In nucleotides, the CDR3 is TGTGCCAGCAGGGACAGTGGCTACACCTTC.

V usage is TRBV24-1 and J usage is TRBJ2-2; 13 bases fit TRBD2. V was clipped by 4 bases and J by 0 bases; unmatched bases: 13. This CDR3 has 21 residues. From germline, CDR1 is KGHDR and CDR2 SFDVKD. This chain's CDR3 is CATSEPQLTGTSGANTGELFF. The CDR3 bases are TGTGCCACCAGTGAACCACAATTAACCGGGACTAGCGGGGCGAACACCGGGGAGCTGTTTTTT.

The rearrangement joins TRBV6-1 to TRBJ2-1; D gene unclear. Trimming cost V 4 bases and J 9 bases, with 22 bases left between them. CDR1 and CDR2 (germline): MNHNS, SASEGT. The CDR3 is 16 amino acids. The CDR3 here is CASSAKIGATISEQFF. In nucleotides, the CDR3 is TGTGCCAGCAGTGCTAAGATCGGAGCGACGATTAGTGAGCAGTTCTTC.

The chain is built from TRBV19 and TRBJ1-4, with D unresolved. From germline, CDR1 is LNHDA and CDR2 SQIVND (reference sequence). Trimming shortened V by 4 bases and J by 5 bases, and 8 bases separated the two germline ends. This CDR3 spans 13 amino acids. The CDR3 region has the DNA TGTGCCAGTAGTAGGGCCAGAAATGAAAAACTGTTTTTT. It translates to CASSRARNEKLFF.

J is TRBJ1-1 and V is TRBV24-1; D may be TRBD1 (6 bases). The CDR3 loop spans 14 amino acids. In germline, CDR1 is KGHDR, CDR2 SFDVKD. The V and J ends lost 12 bases and 5 bases respectively, with 21 bases between them. Written as DNA, the CDR3 is TGTGCCGCCGCCGGTGGCAGGGGTGGGACTGAAGCTTTCTTT. Protein product: CAAAGGRGGTEAFF.

This chain connects TRBV7-6 to TRBJ2-2; D is ambiguous. The length of the CDR3 is 13 residues. Germline loops: CDR1 SGHVS, CDR2 FNYEAQ. V was clipped by 5 bases and J by 6 bases, with 10 bases between them. The CDR3 sequence is CASSLTQAGELFF. The CDR3 bases are TGTGCCAGCAGCCTTACCCAGGCCGGGGAGCTGTTTTTT.

The J gene is TRBJ1-1, the V gene TRBV4-2; D is ambiguous. CDR1 LGHNA and CDR2 YNFKEQ come from the germline V gene. V was cut by 1 base and J by 3 bases, with 9 bases left in between. The CDR3 consists of 14 residues. The DNA for the CDR3 is TGTGCCAGCAGCCAAGCCGGGGATCACACTGAAGCTTTCTTT. This codes for CASSQAGDHTEAFF.

In this sample, this clone turned up a few times. The gene calls are TRBV27 and TRBJ1-1; TRBD1 is a possible D gene (6 bases). The CDR3 consists of 16 residues. V lost 3 bases and J 1 base, leaving 15 bases between the germline ends. CDR1 is MNHEY, CDR2 SMNVEV, per germline (reference sequence). The CDR3 bases are TGTGCCAGCAGTTTTGGCCAAGACAGGAGGAACACTGAAGCTTTCTTT. As protein: CASSFGQDRRNTEAFF.